This is a list of T cell receptor beta chains from one sample in a study of T cell repertoires in cytomegalovirus infection. TCRdb called the reads again in MiXCR, with one record for every CDR3 protein. The sample holds approximately 470,000 distinct CDR3 sequences, more than 40% seen once. No antigen has been assigned to these receptors. Here the sequenced sample was cultured PBMCs, taken from culture after CMV antigen stimulation. The receptors originated from a human donor in good health (CMV status not recorded). Some clones in this sample may be carry-over from other donors' samples. CDR3s include the opening cysteine and the closing phenylalanine or tryptophan. A D gene is named only where the DNA matches it firmly. The size entry is marked missing in some rows and otherwise reads once, few, many or a size class.

abundance | j_gene | v_gene | d_gene | CDR3nt | CDR3aa
few | TRBJ1-1 | TRBV11-2 | NA | TGTGCCAGCAGCTTATGGGGTAGCGGGGGCCTGAACACTGAAGCTTTCTTT | CASSLWGSGGLNTEAFF
few | TRBJ1-5 | TRBV5-6 | NA | TGTGCCAGCAGCTTCACCAGGCCCGAGTGGCCCCAGCATTTT | CASSFTRPEWPQHF
few | TRBJ2-1 | TRBV12-3/TRBV12-4 | NA | TGTGCCAGCCGTCACGTCCGCTACAATGAGCAGTTCTTC | CASRHVRYNEQFF
NA | TRBJ2-3 | TRBV6-5 | NA | TGTGCCAGCAGGCGTAACGAGGCAGATACGCAGTATTTT | CASRRNEADTQYF
NA | TRBJ2-1 | TRBV12-3/TRBV12-4 | TRBD1 | TGTGCCAGCAGTTTTATTTCTAATTGGGACAGGGTCTATGAGCAGTTCTTC | CASSFISNWDRVYEQFF
NA | TRBJ1-5 | TRBV5-6 | NA | TGTGCCAGCAGCGGGGGTGTGGGACACAGCAATCAGCGCCAGCATTTT | CASSGGVGHSNQRQHF
NA | TRBJ2-5 | TRBV7-8 | NA | TGTGCCAGCAGCTTAGAGGGACTTCGAGAGACCCAGTACTTC | CASSLEGLRETQYF
few | TRBJ2-5 | TRBV20-1 | TRBD2 | TGCAGTGCTACGCCCACGGGACTAGATTCAGAGACCCAGTACTTC | CSATPTGLDSETQYF
NA | TRBJ2-7 | TRBV20-1 | NA | TGCAGTGCTAGAGATCACAGAGACGGACTCTACGAGCAGTACTTC | CSARDHRDGLYEQYF
NA | TRBJ2-2 | TRBV7-2 | TRBD2 | TGTGCCAGCACCCCATCCGGGACTAGTAACACCGGGGAGCTGTTTTTT | CASTPSGTSNTGELFF
NA | TRBJ1-1 | TRBV5-1 | NA | TGCGCCAGCAGCTCCCCGGGGAGCGGGGCTGAAGCTTTCTTT | CASSSPGSGAEAFF
few | TRBJ1-5 | TRBV4-1 | NA | TGCGCCAGCAGCTTCCGGGTTGACAGACTAAGCAATCAGCCCCAGCATTTT | CASSFRVDRLSNQPQHF
NA | TRBJ2-2 | TRBV7-2 | NA | TGTACCAGCAGCTCCGGGACCTCGGCTACCGGGGAGCTGTTTTTT | CTSSSGTSATGELFF
NA | TRBJ2-2 | TRBV6-5 | NA | TGTGCCAGCAGTAAATACAGGGCGAACACCGGGGAGCTGTTTTTT | CASSKYRANTGELFF
NA | TRBJ1-2 | TRBV7-2 | NA | TGTGCCAGCAGCTTAGCCGGGGCCTATGGCTACACCTTC | CASSLAGAYGYTF
few | TRBJ1-4 | TRBV7-8 | NA | TGTGCCAGCGGGGAGCTTAATGAAAAACTGTTTTTT | CASGELNEKLFF
once | TRBJ1-6 | TRBV25-1 | NA | TGTGCCAGCAGTGAATCGGGGCTTTATAATTCACCCCTCCACTTT | CASSESGLYNSPLHF
NA | TRBJ2-2 | TRBV7-6 | TRBD1 | TGTGCCAGCAGCATGACAGGGGGCCCCGGGGAGCTGTTTTTT | CASSMTGGPGELFF
NA | TRBJ2-7 | TRBV7-9 | NA | TGTGCCAGCAGTGGGACTTCTACCTACGAGCAGTACTTC | CASSGTSTYEQYF
NA | TRBJ1-2 | TRBV20-1 | TRBD1 | TGCAGTGCTAGAACTGACAGGGACAGCTATGGCTACACCTTC | CSARTDRDSYGYTF
NA | TRBJ2-5 | TRBV11-2 | NA | TGTGCCAGCAGCTTAGGATTACCGGGACTCCTCCAAGAGACCCAGTACTTC | CASSLGLPGLLQETQYF
few | TRBJ2-1 | TRBV12-3/TRBV12-4 | TRBD2 | TGTGCCAGCAGGCCAGCGGGGGGGAGGGATGAGCAGTTCTTC | CASRPAGGRDEQFF
NA | TRBJ1-2 | TRBV25-1 | NA | TGTGCCAGCAGTCCCGGGGGAGGCTACACCTTC | CASSPGGGYTF
NA | TRBJ2-1 | TRBV7-6 | TRBD2 | TGTGCCAGCAGGGGGGGGGGGAGCCATGAGCAGTTCTTC | CASRGGGSHEQFF
NA | TRBJ1-2 | TRBV7-2 | NA | TGTGCCAGCAGCTTAGGTGGCAGGTCCCACACCTTC | CASSLGGRSHTF
NA | TRBJ2-2 | TRBV5-6 | NA | TGTGCCAGCAGCCACCCTGGACCCTTAAACACCGGGGAGCTGTTTTTT | CASSHPGPLNTGELFF
NA | TRBJ2-5 | TRBV4-1 | NA | TGCGCCAGCAGCTACGCAGTCTTGGAGACCCAGTACTTC | CASSYAVLETQYF
few | TRBJ2-5 | TRBV19 | TRBD2 | TGTGCCAGCCGTCCCCAGCGGGACCCTAAAGAGACCCAGTACTTC | CASRPQRDPKETQYF
once | TRBJ2-3 | TRBV6-1 | NA | TGTGCCAGCAGTGAGGTGGGAGTGGGCACAGATACGCAGTATTTT | CASSEVGVGTDTQYF
NA | TRBJ2-5 | TRBV2 | NA | TGTGCCAGCAGATATAACGGGGGGCACACCCAGTACTTC | CASRYNGGHTQYF
few | TRBJ2-3 | TRBV20-1 | TRBD2 | TGCAGTGCACCGAGACGGGGGGGCACCCACACAGATACGCAGTATTTT | CSAPRRGGTHTDTQYF
few | TRBJ2-3 | TRBV4-3 | NA | TGCGCCAGCAGCCAAGATTCTAGCTTTTTCACAGATACGCAGTATTTT | CASSQDSSFFTDTQYF
NA | TRBJ2-1 | TRBV5-1 | NA | TGCGCCAGCAGCTTGGGAGTTGGGGTTAATGAGCAGTTCTTC | CASSLGVGVNEQFF
NA | TRBJ2-7 | TRBV7-6 | TRBD2 | TGTGCCAGCAGCTTAGCGGGAGGGCCGGTCGACGAGCAGTACTTC | CASSLAGGPVDEQYF
many | TRBJ2-2 | TRBV5-1 | TRBD1 | TGCGCCAGCAGCGGACAGGGGGCGCCGGCGGGGACCGGGGAGCTGTTTTTT | CASSGQGAPAGTGELFF
NA | TRBJ2-3 | TRBV20-1 | NA | TGCAGTGCCCGCGACCTAGGGATCAACACAGATACGCAGTATTTT | CSARDLGINTDTQYF
few | TRBJ2-3 | TRBV7-9 | TRBD1 | TGTGCCAGCAGCCCGGGGACAGGGAGCACAGATACGCAGTATTTT | CASSPGTGSTDTQYF
few | TRBJ2-3 | TRBV7-8 | NA | TGTGCCAGCAGCCCTGGGTATTTGGCAGATACGCAGTATTTT | CASSPGYLADTQYF
NA | TRBJ2-2 | TRBV20-1 | TRBD2 | TGCAGTGCACGGACTAGCGGGAACACCGGGGAGCTGTTTTTT | CSARTSGNTGELFF
few | TRBJ2-6 | TRBV12-3/TRBV12-4 | TRBD2 | TGTGCCAGCAGTTTAGGACTAGCGGGGGGAGGCCGAAACGGGGCCAACGTCCTGACTTTC | CASSLGLAGGGRNGANVLTF
NA | TRBJ2-2 | TRBV12-3/TRBV12-4 | NA | TGTGCCATAGGATCCGCGTACACCGGGGAGCTGTTTTTT | CAIGSAYTGELFF
NA | TRBJ1-3 | TRBV7-9 | NA | TGTGCCAGCAGCCGACGGGGACATTCCTCTGGAAACACCATATATTTT | CASSRRGHSSGNTIYF
few | TRBJ1-6 | TRBV19 | TRBD1 | TGTGCCAGTAGTATATCATCCGGGACAGGGGATTCACCCCTCCACTTT | CASSISSGTGDSPLHF
NA | TRBJ2-7 | TRBV7-4 | TRBD2 | TGTGCCAGCAGGAAGGCGGGAGTCCATTCGGGCGAGCAGTACTTC | CASRKAGVHSGEQYF
NA | TRBJ2-3 | TRBV7-6 | TRBD2 | TGTGCCAGCAGCTTTACTAGCGGGGGGTCTAGCACAGATACGCAGTATTTT | CASSFTSGGSSTDTQYF
few | TRBJ1-1 | TRBV6-1 | NA | TGTGCCAGCGGTGGTTTTGGGCACACTGAAGCTTTCTTT | CASGGFGHTEAFF
NA | TRBJ2-5 | TRBV20-1 | NA | TGCAGTGCGCAGCAAGAGACCCAGTACTTC | CSAQQETQYF
NA | TRBJ2-1 | TRBV5-1 | NA | TGCGCCAGCAGCCCGGGACCAACTTACAATGAGCAGTTCTTC | CASSPGPTYNEQFF
once | TRBJ1-5 | TRBV25-1 | NA | TGTGCCAGCGGGGGGGCTGGCCCCCGGGGTAGTCAGCCCCAGCATTTT | CASGGAGPRGSQPQHF
few | TRBJ2-3 | TRBV7-4 | NA | TGTGCCAGCAGCTCGCGGGGGGGCAGGGGGCTTGATACGCAGTATTTT | CASSSRGGRGLDTQYF
few | TRBJ1-4 | TRBV4-1 | NA | TGCGCCAGCAGCCCGGTGGTGAGAGCAACTAATGAAAAACTGTTTTTT | CASSPVVRATNEKLFF
NA | TRBJ1-1 | TRBV6-6 | NA | TGTGCCAGCAGTGAGTTGGGGGGCGGCAGTTGGGGCACTGAAGCTTTCTTT | CASSELGGGSWGTEAFF
NA | TRBJ1-2 | TRBV6-5 | TRBD1 | TGTGCCAGCAGTTACTCCCGCCCAACAGGGGGCTGGGTGGATGGCTACACCTTC | CASSYSRPTGGWVDGYTF